This note documents a single TCR beta chain sequence. The sample comes from a study of cytomegalovirus exposure and HLA in healthy donors. This CDR3 spans 15 amino acids. The V end lost 2 bases, the J end lost 0 bases, and 11 bases lay between the germline ends. Germline CDR1 MNHEY, CDR2 SMNVEV (reference sequence). PCR involved 60 Vbeta and 13 Jbeta primers. Assay: immunoSEQ multiplex PCR; the TCRdb copy retains only in-frame clones and omits some. Among about 100,000 clones listed, around 82% were seen once. The gene calls are TRBV27 and TRBJ2-7, with a possible D match to TRBD1 (6 bases). This clonotype was obtained from a man aged 35 to 55 in good health and CMV-seropositive. The sequenced sample consisted of PBMCs. CDR3 DNA sequence: TGTGCCAGCAGTTTAAAACAGGGTTGCTCCTACGAGCAGTACTTC. As protein: CASSLKQGCSYEQYF.